This T cell receptor (beta chain) stems from a study of cytomegalovirus exposure and HLA in healthy donors. Across the whole study: Inside one of the first data releases sat roughly 80 million unique TCRs taken from HLA-typed donors. General study findings and limits: Researchers reportedly found TCR beta sequences accurately predicted most subjects' HLA-A and HLA-B alleles. It is likely that the observed cluster of highly shared sequence variants was a sequencing artifact.

CDR1 and CDR2 from the germline V gene are MDHEN and SYDVKM. With V trimmed by 7 bases and J by 0 bases, 8 bases remained unmatched. The CDR3 loop spans 16 amino acids. 13 Jbeta primers and 60 Vbeta primers were used for the PCR. Assay: immunoSEQ multiplex PCR; the TCRdb copy retains only in-frame clones and omits some. This sample has 130,000 to 150,000 clones, with roughly 80% found just once. Concerning this clone itself: Its antigen is currently unknown.

What was sequenced was PBMCs. This TCR was sampled from a woman aged 40 to 50 in good health and CMV-seropositive. The chain employs TRBV28 and TRBJ2-7; 11 bases align to TRBD2. The CDR3 sequence is CASTASGGWSSYEQYF. CDR3 DNA: TGTGCCAGCACGGCTAGCGGGGGGTGGAGCTCCTACGAGCAGTACTTC.